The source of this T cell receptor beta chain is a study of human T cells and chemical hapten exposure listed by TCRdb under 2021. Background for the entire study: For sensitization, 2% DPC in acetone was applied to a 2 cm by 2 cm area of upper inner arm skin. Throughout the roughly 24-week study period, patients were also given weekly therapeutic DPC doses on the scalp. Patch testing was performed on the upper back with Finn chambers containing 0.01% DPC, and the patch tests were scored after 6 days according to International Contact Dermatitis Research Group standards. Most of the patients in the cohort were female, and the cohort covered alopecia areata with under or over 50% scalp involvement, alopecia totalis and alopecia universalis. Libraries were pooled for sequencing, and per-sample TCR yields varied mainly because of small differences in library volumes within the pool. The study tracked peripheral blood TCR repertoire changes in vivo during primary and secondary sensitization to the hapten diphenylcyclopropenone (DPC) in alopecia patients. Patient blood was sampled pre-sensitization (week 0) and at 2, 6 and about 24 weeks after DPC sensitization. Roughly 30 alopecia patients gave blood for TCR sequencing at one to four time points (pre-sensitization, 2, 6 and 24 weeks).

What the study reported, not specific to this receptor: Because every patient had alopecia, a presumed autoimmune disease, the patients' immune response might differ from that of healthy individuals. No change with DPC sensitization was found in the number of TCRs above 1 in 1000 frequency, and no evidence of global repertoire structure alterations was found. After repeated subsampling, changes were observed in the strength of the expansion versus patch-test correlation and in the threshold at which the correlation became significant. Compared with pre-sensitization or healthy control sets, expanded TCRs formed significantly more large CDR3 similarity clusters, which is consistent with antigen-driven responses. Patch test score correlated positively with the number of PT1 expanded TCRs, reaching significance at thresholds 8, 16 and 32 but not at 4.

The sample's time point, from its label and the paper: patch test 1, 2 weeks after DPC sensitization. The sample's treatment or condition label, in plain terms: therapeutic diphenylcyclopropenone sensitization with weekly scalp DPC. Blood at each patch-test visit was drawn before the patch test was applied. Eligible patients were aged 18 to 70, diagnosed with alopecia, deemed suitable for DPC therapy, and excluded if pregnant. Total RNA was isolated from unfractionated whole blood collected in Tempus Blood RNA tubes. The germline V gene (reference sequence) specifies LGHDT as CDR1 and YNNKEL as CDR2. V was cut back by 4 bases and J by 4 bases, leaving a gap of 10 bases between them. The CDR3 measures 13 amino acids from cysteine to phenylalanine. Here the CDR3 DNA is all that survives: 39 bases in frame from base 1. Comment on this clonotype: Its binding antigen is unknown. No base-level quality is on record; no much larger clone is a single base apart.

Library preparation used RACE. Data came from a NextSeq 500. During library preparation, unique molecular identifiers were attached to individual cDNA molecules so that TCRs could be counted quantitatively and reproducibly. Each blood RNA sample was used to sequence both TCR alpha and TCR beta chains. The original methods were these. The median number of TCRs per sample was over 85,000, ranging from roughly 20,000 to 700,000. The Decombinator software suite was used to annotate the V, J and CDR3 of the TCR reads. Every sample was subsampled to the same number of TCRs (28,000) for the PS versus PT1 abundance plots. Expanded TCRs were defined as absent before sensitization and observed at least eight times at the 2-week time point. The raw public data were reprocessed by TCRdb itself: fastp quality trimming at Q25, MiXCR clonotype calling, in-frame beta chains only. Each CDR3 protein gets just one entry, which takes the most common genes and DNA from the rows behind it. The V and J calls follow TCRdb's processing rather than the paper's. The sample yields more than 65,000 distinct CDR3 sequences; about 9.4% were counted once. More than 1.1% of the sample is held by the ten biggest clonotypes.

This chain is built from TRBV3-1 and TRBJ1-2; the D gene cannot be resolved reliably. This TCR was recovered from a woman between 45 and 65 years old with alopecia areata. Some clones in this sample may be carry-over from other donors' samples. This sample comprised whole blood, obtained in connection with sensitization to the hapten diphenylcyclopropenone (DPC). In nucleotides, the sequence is TGTGCCAGCAGCCCGACTGGTGCCTATGGCTACACCTTC. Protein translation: CASSPTGAYGYTF.